This T cell receptor (beta chain) came from a study of cytomegalovirus exposure and HLA in healthy donors. Points from the study as a whole: The authors judged a highly shared variant cluster likely a sequencing artifact. Productive status was seen about 90% or about 30% of the time for most TCR beta V segments in an earlier analysis. A missense variant in DCLRE1C was later tied to TCR beta V- and J-gene trimming.

The study ran its PCR with 60 Vbeta and 13 Jbeta primers. Original processing methods: Unique TCR beta chains numbered around 80 million in a later analysis, with roughly 10 million shared. Clones were read by immunoSEQ multiplex PCR, and TCRdb kept only the in-frame ones, dropping some. That table is the source of V, J and clone size, and D and trimming were worked out from the DNA. The table has over 150,000 clones, approximately 76% seen once; the top ten hold approximately 5.1%. Note on this clone: Its cognate antigen is unknown.

The sequenced sample was PBMCs. This TCR came from a woman under 30 in good health and CMV-seropositive.

The CDR3, as DNA: TGCAGCGTTGAGCGGGGGGAGCAGTTCTTC. Protein: CSVERGEQFF. The gene calls are TRBV29-1 and TRBJ2-1; 7 nucleotides agree with TRBD2. The V gene end was trimmed by 3 bases and the J gene end by 10 bases; junction bases not matched to a gene: 0. Germline assignment: CDR1 SQVTM and CDR2 ANQGSEA. The length of the CDR3 is 10 residues.